These 28 T cell receptor beta chains came from one sample sequenced in a study of T cells in Graves' hyperthyroidism and ophthalmopathy. Amplified regions were TCR beta CDR3 sequences from RNA transcripts. In the first-round RT-PCR of the TCR CDR3, the HTBI primer set was used. TCRdb reprocessed the multiplex PCR reads via MiXCR and lists one record per CDR3 protein. The table has around 600,000 distinct CDR3 sequences, around 15% seen once. The specimen was blood. Source of these receptors: a woman aged 45-65 years with Graves' ophthalmopathy.

The rearrangement joins TRBV11-2 to TRBJ2-7; 11 nucleotides agree with TRBD2. There are 16 residues in the CDR3. The V segment lost 5 bases and the J segment 3 bases; nucleotides outside the gene matches: 9. CDR1 and CDR2 from the germline V gene are SGHAT and FQNNGV. The CDR3 sequence: CASSDIAGGPFYEQYF. CDR3 DNA: TGTGCCAGCAGCGATATAGCGGGAGGGCCTTTCTACGAGCAGTACTTC.

This clonotype was counted many times. The CDR3 loop is CASSLSVAGRYGYTF. The CDR3 nucleotides are TGTGCCAGCAGTTTATCTGTAGCAGGGCGCTATGGCTACACCTTC. V usage is TRBV27 and J usage is TRBJ1-2; a weak D match, TRBD1 (5 bases). V lost 0 bases, J lost 4 bases, and 12 bases lay in between. The CDR3 consists of 15 residues. From germline, CDR1 is MNHEY and CDR2 SMNVEV (reference sequence).

This clonotype was found once. A much larger clonotype is one base distant, so this may be a read error. For the CDR3, the DNA is TGCGCCAGCATCTTGGTTTGGACGGCGAACACCGGGGAGCTGTTTTTT. Translating it yields CASILVWTANTGELFF. This chain connects TRBV5-1 to TRBJ2-2; no clear D gene. The CDR3 loop spans 16 amino acids. Germline V lookup: CDR1 SGHRS, CDR2 YFSETQ.

This clonotype was found many times. The chain is built from TRBV20-1 and TRBJ1-1; D possibly corresponds to TRBD1 (5 bases). CDR1 and CDR2 (germline): DFQATT, SNEGSKA (reference sequence). The CDR3 sequence is 16 residues long. Between the trimmed V and J ends, which lost 0 bases and 4 bases, there was a span of 18 bases. The CDR3 loop is CSARDQRLGGITEAFF. CDR3 sequence (DNA): TGCAGTGCTAGAGATCAACGCCTGGGGGGGATCACTGAAGCTTTCTTT.

This clonotype was counted ten times or more. The chain links TRBV5-1 to TRBJ1-1, with 8 bases that match TRBD1. The CDR3 spans 14 residues. Germline V gene lookup returns CDR1 SGHRS and CDR2 YFSETQ. After removal of 0 bases from V and 5 bases from J, the junction contained 3 bases not matched to a gene. This CDR3 reads CASSLGTGGTEAFF. CDR3 DNA sequence: TGCGCCAGCAGCTTGGGCACAGGGGGTACTGAAGCTTTCTTT.

The rearrangement uses TRBV5-1 and TRBJ2-7, with D unclear. Trimming left V 4 bases short and J 5 bases short, with 19 bases between. CDR1 and CDR2 from the germline V gene are SGHRS and YFSETQ. The CDR3 has 15 residues. Here the CDR3 reads CASSPHDPTSNEQYF. The CDR3 DNA reads TGCGCCAGCAGCCCCCACGATCCAACATCGAACGAGCAGTACTTC.

Points on this clonotype: Relative to the germline gene, one junction end is altered; a read error may explain this. The genes are TRBV2 and TRBJ1-4; 7 bases line up with TRBD1. Looked up from germline, CDR1 is SNHLY and CDR2 is FYNNEI. CDR3 size: 12 residues. The CDR3 sequence: CATNRVDRDRVF. In DNA, the CDR3 is TGTGCCACCAACCGTGTAGACCGGGACAGAGTATTT.

This clonotype has only a few counts. This chain links TRBV19 with TRBJ1-5; 7 bases fit TRBD1. J gave up 9 bases and V 3 bases, and 11 bases lay outside the gene matches. CDR3 length equals 15 residues. Germline assignment: CDR1 LNHDA and CDR2 SQIVND (reference sequence). The CDR3 here is CASSMYGRGSGPQHF. CDR3 DNA: TGTGCCAGTAGTATGTACGGCAGGGGGAGTGGGCCCCAGCATTTT.

This clonotype appeared many times. V gene TRBV5-6 combines with J gene TRBJ1-2; the match to TRBD1 covers 8 bases. Germline V lookup: CDR1 SGHDT, CDR2 YYEEEE. V shed 5 bases and J 4 bases; nucleotides not matched to a gene: 7. CDR3 length: 14 residues. The CDR3 bases are TGTGCCAGCAGGCACCGACAGGGGACCTATGGCTACACCTTC. Translated: CASRHRQGTYGYTF.

This clonotype was counted only a few times. V usage is TRBV10-3 and J usage is TRBJ2-7; D remains unclear. Germline V CDR1 and CDR2: ENHRY, SYGVKD. The CDR3 runs to 14 residues. V was trimmed by 3 bases and J by 4 bases, leaving 13 bases between them. DNA of the CDR3: TGTGCCATCAGTGAAGAACGGGCGGAGTACGAGCAGTACTTC. Encoded protein: CAISEERAEYEQYF.

Concerning this clonotype itself: A read error may be the cause here, since a much bigger clone is one base away. The rearrangement uses TRBV5-5 and TRBJ1-5, with a tentative D call TRBD1 (6 bases). Germline CDR1 SGHKS, CDR2 YYEKEE (reference sequence). This CDR3 comprises 14 residues. V lost 1 base, J lost 6 bases, and 11 bases lay in between. In DNA, the CDR3 is TGTGCCAGCAGCTTGTGGGGGCCCGCTCAGCCCCAGCATTTT. It codes for CASSLWGPAQPQHF. The variable domain in full, completed from reference TRBV5-5 and TRBJ1-5, reads DAGVTQSPTHLIKTRGQQVTLRCSPISGHKSVSWYQQVLGQGPQFIFQYYEKEERGRGNFPDRFSARQFPNYSSELNVNALLLGDSALYLCASSLWGPAQPQHFGDGTRLSIL.

The sample holds a few counts of this clonotype. The chain couples TRBV7-2 to TRBJ2-2, with 12 bases fitting TRBD2. The ends lost 6 bases at V and 1 base at J; junction bases unmatched: 21. CDR1 and CDR2 from the germline V gene are SGHTA and FQGNSA. The CDR3 covers 22 residues. The CDR3 DNA reads as TGTGCCAGCAGACCCAGATCTCTCTTCCTAGCGGGAGGGCGAGTGAACACCGGGGAGCTGTTTTTT. It specifies CASRPRSLFLAGGRVNTGELFF.

This clonotype has at least ten counts. The genes are TRBV18 and TRBJ2-5; 9 bases line up with TRBD1. CDR1 is KGHSH, CDR2 LQKENI, per germline. Trimming took 3 bases from V and 5 from J; bases not matched to a gene: 4. The CDR3 sequence is 14 residues long. CDR3 coding DNA: TGTGCCAGCTCACCGACGGACAGGGGTGAGACCCAGTACTTC. This encodes CASSPTDRGETQYF.

This clonotype showed up just a few times. V and J are TRBV28 and TRBJ1-1; 7 bases agree with TRBD1. Germline trimming cut 5 bases from V and 2 bases from J; bases unmatched to any gene: 8. Germline-derived CDR1 and CDR2 are MDHEN and SYDVKM. The CDR3 extends over 15 amino acids. The DNA of the CDR3 is TGTGCCAGCAGTGCCCTCGAGGGGGCAAACACTGAAGCTTTCTTT. It encodes CASSALEGANTEAFF.

Many counts were recorded for this clonotype. The chain employs TRBV11-2 and TRBJ2-5, with TRBD2 matching over 9 bases. The V gene's germline CDR1 is SGHAT and CDR2 FQNNGV. V trimming: 5 bases; J trimming: 7 bases; junction bases outside the gene matches: 11. This CDR3 is built from 15 residues. The CDR3 bases are TGTGCCAGCAGCGACCTAGCGGGGTCCTTGTCGACCCAGTACTTC. Residues: CASSDLAGSLSTQYF.

This clonotype was counted a few times. The J gene is TRBJ2-1, the V gene TRBV12-3 or TRBV12-4, with D perhaps being TRBD1 or TRBD2 (5 bases each). The CDR3 contains 16 residues. Trimming cost V 6 bases and J 1 base, with 16 bases left between them. CDR3 nucleotide sequence: TGTGCCAGCAGACCCCTTCGGGGCTCGTCCTACAATGAGCAGTTCTTC. The encoded protein is CASRPLRGSSYNEQFF.

A remark on this clonotype: The CDR3 end shows no conserved phenylalanine or tryptophan, and so a read error is likely. This chain uses TRBV5-1 with TRBJ1-4; tentatively, D is TRBD1 (5 bases). The ends were cut back, 0 bases at V and 0 bases at J, with 12 bases in the middle. The CDR3 consists of 17 residues. The V gene's germline CDR1 is SGHRS and CDR2 YFSETQ. CDR3 coding DNA: TGCGCCAGCAGCTTGGGCGCAGGGAGCGCAACTAATGAAAAACTGTTTTCT. The encoded protein is CASSLGAGSATNEKLFS.

This clonotype was recorded many times. V is TRBV5-1 and J is TRBJ1-4, with TRBD1 identical over 7 bases. V trimming: 5 bases; J trimming: 5 bases; junction bases outside the gene matches: 12. From germline, CDR1 is SGHRS and CDR2 YFSETQ. The CDR3 totals 16 residues. The CDR3 DNA reads as TGCGCCAGCAGTCCTCCGGGACAGACAGAGAATGAAAAACTGTTTTTT. This codes for CASSPPGQTENEKLFF.

This clonotype appeared many times. The V call is TRBV28, the J call TRBJ2-1; TRBD2 is a possible D gene (6 bases). The ends were cut back, 3 bases at V and 0 bases at J, with 15 bases in the middle. CDR1 is MDHEN and CDR2 is SYDVKM in the germline V gene. The CDR3 runs to 17 residues. CDR3 protein: CASSFGREKSSYNEQFF. The DNA of the CDR3 is TGTGCCAGCAGTTTTGGGCGGGAAAAGAGCTCCTACAATGAGCAGTTCTTC.

The V call is TRBV28, the J call TRBJ1-6; 8 bases are shared with TRBD1. V shed 3 bases and J 6 bases; nucleotides not matched to a gene: 7. Germline assignment: CDR1 MDHEN and CDR2 SYDVKM. There are 16 residues in the CDR3. For the CDR3, the DNA is TGTGCCAGCAGTTTGGTATGGCAGGGGGCTAATTCACCCCTCCACTTT. Translation gives CASSLVWQGANSPLHF. Full variable domain (remainder filled in from reference TRBV28 and TRBJ1-6): DVKVTQSSRYLVKRTGEKVFLECVQDMDHENMFWYRQDPGLGLRLIYFSYDVKMKEKGDIPEGYSVSREKKERFSLILESASTNQTSMYLCASSLVWQGANSPLHFGNGTRLTVT.

CDR3 sequence reads: CASRRFNEAAGANVLTF. The CDR3 DNA reads TGTGCCAGCAGGCGTTTTAATGAAGCGGCTGGGGCCAACGTCCTGACTTTC. The V and J genes are TRBV6-1 and TRBJ2-6, with a weak D call TRBD2 (5 bases). Per the germline V gene, CDR1 is MNHNS and CDR2 is SASEGT. The V end was cut by 6 bases, the J end by 2 bases, with 17 bases between. CDR3 length: 17 amino acids.

In its sample, this clonotype was seen a few times. This may stem from a read error, because a much larger clone lies one nucleotide away. This chain connects TRBV28 to TRBJ1-1; D gene ambiguous. Germline lookup yields CDR1 MDHEN and CDR2 SYDVKM. The length of the CDR3 is 14 residues. V was pared by 3 bases and J by 6 bases, with 14 bases between. For the CDR3, the DNA is TGTGCCAGCAGTTTGACCCTTTGGAGGGCTGAAGCTTTCTTT. It translates to CASSLTLWRAEAFF.

Note on this clonotype: A much bigger clone sits one base away, suggesting this may be a read error. This sequence joins TRBV3-1 and TRBJ2-7, with D perhaps matching TRBD1 (6 bases). This CDR3 spans 17 amino acids. Germline assignment: CDR1 LGHDT and CDR2 YNNKEL (reference sequence). CDR3 loop: CAGSQHALGQSLYEQYF. CDR3 sequence (DNA): TGTGCCGGCAGCCAACATGCATTGGGACAATCCCTCTACGAGCAGTACTTC.

This clonotype was picked up a small number of times. V and J are TRBV3-1 and TRBJ2-1, with 8 bases matching TRBD2. The CDR3 is 15 amino acids. V gave up 3 bases and J gave up 6 bases; unmatched junction bases: 7. The germline V gene encodes CDR1 LGHDT and CDR2 YNNKEL (reference sequence). This chain's CDR3 is CASSQGLGIPNEQFF. CDR3 DNA sequence: TGTGCCAGCAGCCAGGGACTAGGGATCCCCAATGAGCAGTTCTTC.

This clonotype was recorded at least ten times. V is TRBV7-3 and J is TRBJ2-1; TRBD2 matches at 10 bases. CDR3 length: 21 amino acids. The trim removed 2 bases at V and 4 bases at J, leaving 20 bases unmatched. CDR1 and CDR2 (germline): SGHTA, FQGTGA. The CDR3 protein is CASSLLGGGLAKLHSYNEQFF. The DNA of the CDR3 is TGTGCCAGCAGCTTATTAGGTGGGGGACTAGCGAAACTACACTCTTACAATGAGCAGTTCTTC.

The table lists this clonotype with many counts. This chain connects TRBV27 to TRBJ2-3; TRBD2 is a possible D gene (6 bases). Trimming stripped 2 bases from V and 3 bases from J, with 15 bases between. The CDR3 length is 16 residues. The germline gives CDR1 MNHEY, CDR2 SMNVEV (reference sequence). The CDR3 DNA reads TGTGCCAGCAGTTTACGGGGGAGGACGGGAACAGATACGCAGTATTTT. This sequence encodes CASSLRGRTGTDTQYF.

This clonotype showed up many times. The chain links TRBV5-1 to TRBJ2-3; D is uncertain. The V end lost 0 bases, the J end lost 9 bases, and 14 bases lay between the germline ends. The CDR3 contains 14 residues. In germline, CDR1 is SGHRS, CDR2 YFSETQ. CDR3 sequence: CASSLEASWNTQYF. The CDR3 region has the DNA TGCGCCAGCAGCTTGGAGGCTAGTTGGAACACGCAGTATTTT. Using reference TRBV5-1 and TRBJ2-3 for the parts outside the CDR3, the full variable domain is KAGVTQTPRYLIKTRGQQVTLSCSPISGHRSVSWYQQTPGQGLQFLFEYFSETQRNKGNFPGRFSGRQFSNSRSEMNVSTLELGDSALYLCASSLEASWNTQYFGPGTRLTVL.

This clonotype was seen ten or more times. The chain joins TRBV12-3 or TRBV12-4 to TRBJ1-2; D perhaps matches TRBD1 (5 bases). CDR3 length: 14 amino acids. V was trimmed by 4 bases and J by 4 bases, leaving 13 bases between them. In DNA, the CDR3 is TGTGCCAGCAGTTCAAGGCGGGGGTCCTATGGCTACACCTTC. It yields the protein CASSSRRGSYGYTF.